This is a list of T cell receptor beta chains from one sample in a study of blood T cells in healthy people across ages. MiXCR, run by TCRdb on the 5' RACE reads, gives a single entry per CDR3 protein. Of some 1 million distinct CDR3 sequences listed, 35% to 55% were seen once; the top ten hold under 20%. The sequencing sample was made of blood. Receptors originate from a woman aged 55-75 years in good health. CDR3s include the opening cysteine and the closing phenylalanine or tryptophan. The D gene is left open where the match is weak. Only some rows state a clone size, as once, few, many or a class for expanded clones.

clone size: few
J gene: TRBJ2-7
V gene: TRBV27
D gene: NA
CDR3 DNA: TGTGCCAGCAGTTTAACCTCCAGGAACAGGGGACTGGGGTGGACCCAATACGAGCAGTACTTC
CDR3 protein: CASSLTSRNRGLGWTQYEQYF

clone size: NA
J gene: TRBJ2-7
V gene: TRBV20-1
D gene: TRBD1
CDR3 DNA: TGCAGTGCTAGAGCCTTCGACAGGGCAAGCTCCTACGAGCAGTACTTC
CDR3 protein: CSARAFDRASSYEQYF

clone size: NA
J gene: TRBJ1-2
V gene: TRBV15
D gene: TRBD1
CDR3 DNA: TGTGCCACCAGCAGGTCCGGACAGGGGAGAAGCTACACCTTC
CDR3 protein: CATSRSGQGRSYTF

clone size: NA
J gene: TRBJ2-7
V gene: TRBV27
D gene: TRBD1
CDR3 DNA: TGTGCCAGCAAACCCGGACAGGGCGTGGAGCAGTACTTC
CDR3 protein: CASKPGQGVEQYF

clone size: NA
J gene: TRBJ2-3
V gene: TRBV20-1
D gene: NA
CDR3 DNA: TGCAGTGCTCTTTCCCGACTGGGATTGGGGGATACGCAGTATTTT
CDR3 protein: CSALSRLGLGDTQYF

clone size: NA
J gene: TRBJ2-3
V gene: TRBV14
D gene: TRBD1
CDR3 DNA: TGTGCCAGCAGCTCCCGGACAGGGTGGGGAGATACGCAGTATTTT
CDR3 protein: CASSSRTGWGDTQYF

clone size: NA
J gene: TRBJ2-3
V gene: TRBV4-3
D gene: TRBD1
CDR3 DNA: TGCGCCAGCAGCCAAGATTTCGGACAGGCAATAGATACGCAGTATTTT
CDR3 protein: CASSQDFGQAIDTQYF

clone size: NA
J gene: TRBJ2-7
V gene: TRBV20-1
D gene: NA
CDR3 DNA: TGCAGTGCTAGTGAGACTAGTTACGAGCAGTACTTC
CDR3 protein: CSASETSYEQYF

clone size: NA
J gene: TRBJ2-7
V gene: TRBV5-1
D gene: TRBD2
CDR3 DNA: TGCGCCAGCACGGGACTAGCGGGGTACGAGCAGTACTTC
CDR3 protein: CASTGLAGYEQYF

clone size: many
J gene: TRBJ2-5
V gene: TRBV4-1
D gene: NA
CDR3 DNA: TGCGCCAGCAGCCAAATCAAGAACCCCAGTGAGACCCAGTACTTC
CDR3 protein: CASSQIKNPSETQYF

clone size: NA
J gene: TRBJ2-1
V gene: TRBV20-1
D gene: NA
CDR3 DNA: TGCAGTGCTGCAAGGGGAATAAGGGCCTCCTACAATGAGCAGTTCTTC
CDR3 protein: CSAARGIRASYNEQFF

clone size: NA
J gene: TRBJ2-3
V gene: TRBV4-2
D gene: TRBD2
CDR3 DNA: TGTACCAGCAGCCAAGGAGAGCGGGGCGGGATGACCCGCACAGATACGCAGTATTTT
CDR3 protein: CTSSQGERGGMTRTDTQYF

clone size: NA
J gene: TRBJ1-1
V gene: TRBV7-9
D gene: NA
CDR3 DNA: TGTGCCAGCAACCCGACAGCTCCTGCGGCTGAAGCTTTCTTT
CDR3 protein: CASNPTAPAAEAFF

clone size: few
J gene: TRBJ2-7
V gene: TRBV20-1
D gene: NA
CDR3 DNA: TGCAGTGCTAGTCAGAACGAGCAGTACTTC
CDR3 protein: CSASQNEQYF

clone size: few
J gene: TRBJ1-5
V gene: TRBV12-3/TRBV12-4
D gene: NA
CDR3 DNA: TGTGCCAGCAGCACGGCGGGCAGGAGCAATCAGCCCCAGCATTTT
CDR3 protein: CASSTAGRSNQPQHF

clone size: NA
J gene: TRBJ2-7
V gene: TRBV4-3
D gene: NA
CDR3 DNA: TGCGCCGGCAGCCAAGGTGGGACACACTCCTACGAGCAGTACTTC
CDR3 protein: CAGSQGGTHSYEQYF

clone size: NA
J gene: TRBJ2-4
V gene: TRBV4-2
D gene: NA
CDR3 DNA: TGTGCCAGCAGCAGACAGCAAAACATTCAGTACTTC
CDR3 protein: CASSRQQNIQYF

clone size: NA
J gene: TRBJ2-7
V gene: TRBV3-1
D gene: TRBD2
CDR3 DNA: TGTGCCAGCAGCCCAAGCGGAGGTTGGCGGGAGGACGTTCACGAGCAGTACTTC
CDR3 protein: CASSPSGGWREDVHEQYF

clone size: many
J gene: TRBJ2-1
V gene: TRBV13
D gene: TRBD2
CDR3 DNA: TGTGCCAGCAGCTTAAGTATGACGACTAGCGACGGTTGGGGGGAGCAGTTCTTC
CDR3 protein: CASSLSMTTSDGWGEQFF

clone size: NA
J gene: TRBJ2-7
V gene: TRBV5-5
D gene: NA
CDR3 DNA: TGTGCCAGCAGCCCGGGGGACAGCGGCACCTACGAGCAGTACTTC
CDR3 protein: CASSPGDSGTYEQYF

clone size: few
J gene: TRBJ2-3
V gene: TRBV20-1
D gene: NA
CDR3 DNA: TGCAGTGCTGGGTACACAGATACGCAGTATTTT
CDR3 protein: CSAGYTDTQYF

clone size: NA
J gene: TRBJ2-5
V gene: TRBV5-8
D gene: NA
CDR3 DNA: TGTGCCAGCAGCGCAGGCAGGAGGTACCAAGAGACCCAGTACTTC
CDR3 protein: CASSAGRRYQETQYF

clone size: NA
J gene: TRBJ2-5
V gene: TRBV28
D gene: NA
CDR3 DNA: TGTGCCAGCAGTTGGGCTAGCCCAGAGACCCAGTACTTC
CDR3 protein: CASSWASPETQYF

clone size: few
J gene: TRBJ2-3
V gene: TRBV11-1
D gene: TRBD2
CDR3 DNA: TGTGCCAGCAGCTTTGACCTCGGCGGGAGGGTTGGACTCGCTAGCACAGATACGCAGTATTTT
CDR3 protein: CASSFDLGGRVGLASTDTQYF

clone size: NA
J gene: TRBJ2-7
V gene: TRBV29-1
D gene: TRBD2
CDR3 DNA: TGCAGCGTGACCACTAGCGGGAGCTACGAGCAGTACTTC
CDR3 protein: CSVTTSGSYEQYF

clone size: few
J gene: TRBJ2-3
V gene: TRBV5-1
D gene: TRBD1
CDR3 DNA: TGCGCCAGCAGCCTCCCGACAGGGACAGATACGCAGTATTTT
CDR3 protein: CASSLPTGTDTQYF

clone size: once
J gene: TRBJ2-1
V gene: TRBV6-1
D gene: NA
CDR3 DNA: TGTGCCAGCAGGGGGTATCGGTCTGAGCAGTTCTTC
CDR3 protein: CASRGYRSEQFF

clone size: NA
J gene: TRBJ2-5
V gene: TRBV20-1
D gene: TRBD2
CDR3 DNA: TGCAGTGCTCCTCCCAAGGGGCCTAGCGGGAGAGGGAGGTTCCAAGAGACCCAGTACTTC
CDR3 protein: CSAPPKGPSGRGRFQETQYF

clone size: NA
J gene: TRBJ2-5
V gene: TRBV7-9
D gene: NA
CDR3 DNA: TGTGCCAGCAGCTGGGGCGGGAAGATAGAGTTGGAGACCCAGTACTTC
CDR3 protein: CASSWGGKIELETQYF

clone size: NA
J gene: TRBJ2-1
V gene: TRBV6-2/TRBV6-3
D gene: NA
CDR3 DNA: TGTGCCAGCACCGCCGGGATCGGCTCCTACAATGAGCAGTTCTTC
CDR3 protein: CASTAGIGSYNEQFF

clone size: once
J gene: TRBJ2-4
V gene: TRBV3-1
D gene: NA
CDR3 DNA: TGTGCCAGCAGCCATTCCAGACGGGGGGCCAAAAACATTCGGTACTTC
CDR3 protein: CASSHSRRGAKNIRYF

clone size: NA
J gene: TRBJ2-5
V gene: TRBV19
D gene: TRBD1
CDR3 DNA: TGTGCCAGTAGCCCCCTCCGGGACAGCGTCGGGGCCCAGTACTTC
CDR3 protein: CASSPLRDSVGAQYF

clone size: NA
J gene: TRBJ2-1
V gene: TRBV5-6
D gene: TRBD2
CDR3 DNA: TGTGCCAGCAGCTTGGAGGCTAGCGGGATCCCGATCTACTACAATGAGCAGTTCTTC
CDR3 protein: CASSLEASGIPIYYNEQFF

clone size: many
J gene: TRBJ2-5
V gene: TRBV6-2/TRBV6-3
D gene: TRBD2
CDR3 DNA: TGTGCCAGCAGTTACCCGACCGGGACTATAGACCAAGAGACCCAGTACTTC
CDR3 protein: CASSYPTGTIDQETQYF

clone size: NA
J gene: TRBJ2-3
V gene: TRBV7-3
D gene: NA
CDR3 DNA: TGTGCCAGCAGCTCAACGGGATCATCACTAGGCGCAGATACGCAGTATTTT
CDR3 protein: CASSSTGSSLGADTQYF

clone size: NA
J gene: TRBJ2-3
V gene: TRBV5-5
D gene: TRBD1
CDR3 DNA: TGTGCCAGCAGCCCGGGACAGGCTAGGGCAGATACGCAGTATTTT
CDR3 protein: CASSPGQARADTQYF

clone size: NA
J gene: TRBJ2-1
V gene: TRBV6-6
D gene: TRBD2
CDR3 DNA: TGTGCCAGCAGTTACTTAGCGGGAGACTACAATGAGCAGTTCTTC
CDR3 protein: CASSYLAGDYNEQFF

clone size: few
J gene: TRBJ2-7
V gene: TRBV12-3/TRBV12-4
D gene: NA
CDR3 DNA: TGTGCCAGCAGCCATACTATAAAAGGGAGCTACGAGCAGTACTTC
CDR3 protein: CASSHTIKGSYEQYF

clone size: few
J gene: TRBJ2-1
V gene: TRBV9
D gene: TRBD2
CDR3 DNA: TGTGCCAGCAGCGTGGCCCAGCGGGGGCACAATGAGCAGTTCTTC
CDR3 protein: CASSVAQRGHNEQFF

clone size: NA
J gene: TRBJ1-2
V gene: TRBV25-1
D gene: NA
CDR3 DNA: TGTGCCAGCAGTGAGGCCTATGGCTACACCTTC
CDR3 protein: CASSEAYGYTF

clone size: NA
J gene: TRBJ2-1
V gene: TRBV7-3
D gene: NA
CDR3 DNA: TGTGCCAGCAGCTTAATTAGTCGCGGTGAGCAGTTCTTC
CDR3 protein: CASSLISRGEQFF

clone size: NA
J gene: TRBJ2-1
V gene: TRBV9
D gene: TRBD2
CDR3 DNA: TGTGCCAGCAGCGACCCACCGGCGAGCGGGAGTGGGCACAATGAGCAGTTCTTC
CDR3 protein: CASSDPPASGSGHNEQFF

clone size: few
J gene: TRBJ1-4
V gene: TRBV4-2
D gene: NA
CDR3 DNA: TGTGCCAGCAGCCAAGATCCGGGGGGAAATGAAAAACTGTTTTTT
CDR3 protein: CASSQDPGGNEKLFF

clone size: NA
J gene: TRBJ2-5
V gene: TRBV10-3
D gene: NA
CDR3 DNA: TGTGCCATCATGGTCTCGGAGACCCAGTACTTC
CDR3 protein: CAIMVSETQYF

clone size: few
J gene: TRBJ2-4
V gene: TRBV25-1
D gene: TRBD1
CDR3 DNA: TGTGCCAGCAGTGAATGGGGGACAGGGCCCGACATTCAGTACTTC
CDR3 protein: CASSEWGTGPDIQYF

clone size: NA
J gene: TRBJ1-5
V gene: TRBV29-1
D gene: NA
CDR3 DNA: TGCAGCGTTGGAGGGATTAATCAGCCCCAGCATTTT
CDR3 protein: CSVGGINQPQHF

clone size: NA
J gene: TRBJ2-5
V gene: TRBV3-1
D gene: NA
CDR3 DNA: TGTGCCAGCAGCCGGGGGATTAGCGGAGTCCCGTACTTC
CDR3 protein: CASSRGISGVPYF

clone size: few
J gene: TRBJ1-1
V gene: TRBV11-2
D gene: NA
CDR3 DNA: TGTGCCAGCAGCTTCATGACCTACACTGAAGCTTTCTTT
CDR3 protein: CASSFMTYTEAFF

clone size: few
J gene: TRBJ2-7
V gene: TRBV5-1
D gene: TRBD1
CDR3 DNA: TGCGCCAGCAGCGATGCCGGGACAGGTGACTACGAGCAGTACTTC
CDR3 protein: CASSDAGTGDYEQYF

clone size: once
J gene: TRBJ2-3
V gene: TRBV29-1
D gene: TRBD2
CDR3 DNA: TGCAGCGGTATAGCGGGAGTAGATATGCAGTATTTT
CDR3 protein: CSGIAGVDMQYF

clone size: NA
J gene: TRBJ1-1
V gene: TRBV5-1
D gene: NA
CDR3 DNA: TGCGCCAGCAGCCAGAAGCTGAACACTGAAGCTTTCTTT
CDR3 protein: CASSQKLNTEAFF

clone size: few
J gene: TRBJ1-1
V gene: TRBV29-1
D gene: TRBD1
CDR3 DNA: TGCAGCGTTGATAGAGGGACAGGGGTCACTGAAGCTTTCTTT
CDR3 protein: CSVDRGTGVTEAFF

clone size: NA
J gene: TRBJ1-2
V gene: TRBV5-1
D gene: TRBD1
CDR3 DNA: TGCGCCAGCAGCTTGGGGACAGGGGGCGACGGCTATGGCTACACCTTC
CDR3 protein: CASSLGTGGDGYGYTF

clone size: NA
J gene: TRBJ2-5
V gene: TRBV6-6
D gene: NA
CDR3 DNA: TGTGCCAGCAGTTATCAGACAGACCAAGAGACCCAGTACTTC
CDR3 protein: CASSYQTDQETQYF

clone size: NA
J gene: TRBJ2-1
V gene: TRBV7-3
D gene: NA
CDR3 DNA: TGTGCCACCACAGATCCCCCTTACAATGAGCAGTTCTTC
CDR3 protein: CATTDPPYNEQFF

clone size: NA
J gene: TRBJ2-5
V gene: TRBV2
D gene: TRBD2
CDR3 DNA: TGTGCCAGCAGGTTAGCGGGGGATGCCTACAATGAGCAGTACTTC
CDR3 protein: CASRLAGDAYNEQYF

clone size: NA
J gene: TRBJ1-6
V gene: TRBV20-1
D gene: NA
CDR3 DNA: TGCAGTGCTAGAGATGTAGTAAGCTCCTATAATTCACCCCTCCACTTT
CDR3 protein: CSARDVVSSYNSPLHF

clone size: NA
J gene: TRBJ1-2
V gene: TRBV7-3
D gene: TRBD1
CDR3 DNA: TGTGCCAGCAGCCTCGACAGGGGGACGGGCGGCTACACCTTC
CDR3 protein: CASSLDRGTGGYTF

clone size: NA
J gene: TRBJ1-5
V gene: TRBV29-1
D gene: NA
CDR3 DNA: TGCAGCGTTGGAGGGGTCGGCAATCAGCCCCAGCATTTT
CDR3 protein: CSVGGVGNQPQHF

clone size: NA
J gene: TRBJ1-4
V gene: TRBV12-3/TRBV12-4
D gene: TRBD1
CDR3 DNA: TGTGCCAGCAGTCCCAACCAACAGGGGGCGGAAAAACTGTTTTTT
CDR3 protein: CASSPNQQGAEKLFF